The 12 T cell receptor beta chains reported below all come from one sample, sequenced in a study of blood T cell repertoires in COVID-19. The data were produced by immunoSEQ multiplex PCR, yet TCRdb's version contains in-frame clones alone and is incomplete. The sample contains under 300,000 clones, around 90% of which appear only once. Sample: peripheral blood. The receptors derive from a woman in her 30s with acute or convalescent COVID-19.

The V call is TRBV7-2, the J call TRBJ2-5, with no clear D. The CDR3 is made up of 13 amino acids. The germline V gene has CDR1 SGHTA and CDR2 FQGNSA. Trimming cost V 3 bases and J 6 bases, with 11 bases left between them. The CDR3 loop reads CASSFPGWKTQYF. DNA for the CDR3: TGTGCCAGCAGCTTCCCGGGTTGGAAGACCCAGTACTTC.

The CDR3 DNA follows: TGTGCCAGCAGTTTTCGGACTAGCGGGATTGGCTCGCAGTATTTT. This translates into CASSFRTSGIGSQYF. The rearrangement joins TRBV6-2 or TRBV6-3 to TRBJ2-3; 12 nucleotides match TRBD2. Per the germline V gene, CDR1 is MNHEY and CDR2 is SVGEGT. CDR3 length: 15 amino acids. V lost 4 bases and J lost 10; bases outside the gene matches: 9.

This sequence joins TRBV5-4 and TRBJ2-2; weak D call: TRBD2 (5 bases). The germline CDR1 and CDR2 sequences are SGHNT and YYREEE (reference sequence). The CDR3 is made up of 13 amino acids. The V end lost 0 bases, the J end lost 10 bases, and 10 bases lay between the germline ends. The CDR3 loop reads CASSLDRGAELFF. CDR3 DNA: TGTGCCAGCAGCTTGGATCGGGGAGCGGAGCTGTTTTTT. Filled out from reference TRBV5-4 and TRBJ2-2, the complete variable domain reads ETGVTQSPTHLIKTRGQQVTLRCSSQSGHNTVSWYQQALGQGPQFIFQYYREEENGRGNFPPRFSGLQFPNYSSELNVNALELDDSALYLCASSLDRGAELFFGEGSRLTVL.

The chain combines TRBV27 with TRBJ2-1; D remains ambiguous. Trimming left V 8 bases short and J 5 bases short, with 13 bases between. Germline CDR1 is MNHEY and CDR2 is SMNVEV (reference sequence). This CDR3 is 13 amino acids long. CDR3 loop: CASALAPDNEQFF. The CDR3 DNA follows: TGTGCCAGCGCGTTAGCTCCCGACAATGAGCAGTTCTTC.

V is TRBV11-2 and J is TRBJ2-4, with TRBD1 identical over 8 bases. Germline CDR1 SGHAT, CDR2 FQNNGV. After removal of 2 bases from V and 4 bases from J, the junction contained 1 base not matched to a gene. There are 14 residues in the CDR3. CDR3 sequence reads: CASSLQGAKNIQYF. The CDR3 coding sequence is TGTGCCAGCAGCTTACAGGGGGCGAAAAACATTCAGTACTTC. The entire variable domain, with the rest obtained from reference TRBV11-2 and TRBJ2-4, is as follows: EAGVAQSPRYKIIEKRQSVAFWCNPISGHATLYWYQQILGQGPKLLIQFQNNGVVDDSQLPKDRFSAERLKGVDSTLKIQPAKLEDSAVYLCASSLQGAKNIQYFGAGTRLSVL.

V gene TRBV5-8 combines with J gene TRBJ2-4; 8 bases map to TRBD1. Germline values: CDR1 SGHTS, CDR2 YDEGEE. This CDR3 region has 15 residues. J was trimmed by 16 bases and V by 4 bases; bases with no gene match: 19. The CDR3 nucleotides read TGTGCCAGCAGCGCTGGAAGAACGACAGGGGCCCCGCGATACTTC. Its protein is CASSAGRTTGAPRYF.

This chain joins TRBV9 and TRBJ1-3; 7 bases fit TRBD1. There are 14 residues in the CDR3. Germline CDR1 SGDLS, CDR2 YYNGEE. Losses at the gene ends were 3 bases for V and 2 bases for J; bases not matched to a gene: 2. The CDR3 DNA reads as TGTGCCAGCAGCGACAGGGGAGCTGGAAACACCATATATTTT. It is translated as CASSDRGAGNTIYF.

The genes are TRBV6-2 or TRBV6-3 and TRBJ2-3; 11 bases map to TRBD2. The CDR3 consists of 19 residues. The germline gives CDR1 MNHEY, CDR2 SVGEGT. Trimming removed 2 bases from V and 1 base from J; junction bases left unmatched: 11. CDR3 amino acids: CASSYDQLAGGRGTDTQYF. For the CDR3, the DNA is TGTGCCAGCAGTTACGATCAGCTAGCGGGAGGACGGGGCACAGATACGCAGTATTTT.

The chain has TRBV4-3 and TRBJ2-7, with D possibly being TRBD1 (6 bases). Germline values: CDR1 LGHNA, CDR2 YSLEER. V lost 0 bases to trimming and J lost 1 base, with 16 bases between them. This CDR3 has 17 residues. CDR3 protein: CASSQEGTGHSSYEQYF. Written as DNA, the CDR3 is TGCGCCAGCAGCCAAGAAGGGACGGGACACTCGTCCTACGAGCAGTACTTC.

The V gene is TRBV5-1, the J gene TRBJ1-4, with 7 positions matching TRBD1. CDR1 SGHRS and CDR2 YFSETQ come from the germline V gene. With 3 bases clipped from V and 5 bases from J, the junction kept 4 bases outside the gene matches. This CDR3 region has 14 residues. The CDR3 DNA reads TGCGCCAGCAGCTCAGGACAGGCGAATGAAAAACTGTTTTTT. Encoded protein: CASSSGQANEKLFF.

This chain uses TRBV27 with TRBJ2-1, with D maybe TRBD1 (5 bases). The CDR3 loop spans 16 amino acids. V gave up 0 bases and J gave up 1 base, with 10 bases separating them. Germline values: CDR1 MNHEY, CDR2 SMNVEV (reference sequence). The CDR3 here is CASSLSQGRSYNEQFF. The CDR3 bases are TGTGCCAGCAGTTTATCGCAGGGTAGGTCCTACAATGAGCAGTTCTTC.

In this sample, this clone turned up a few times. The chain links TRBV30 to TRBJ2-2; no reliable D call. The CDR3 length is 13 residues. CDR1 GTSNPN and CDR2 SVGIG come from the germline V gene (reference sequence). V shed 2 bases and J shed 2 bases, with 6 bases lying between them. The CDR3 bases are TGTGCCTGGAGTTTCGTCAACACCGGGGAGCTGTTTTTT. It yields the protein CAWSFVNTGELFF.